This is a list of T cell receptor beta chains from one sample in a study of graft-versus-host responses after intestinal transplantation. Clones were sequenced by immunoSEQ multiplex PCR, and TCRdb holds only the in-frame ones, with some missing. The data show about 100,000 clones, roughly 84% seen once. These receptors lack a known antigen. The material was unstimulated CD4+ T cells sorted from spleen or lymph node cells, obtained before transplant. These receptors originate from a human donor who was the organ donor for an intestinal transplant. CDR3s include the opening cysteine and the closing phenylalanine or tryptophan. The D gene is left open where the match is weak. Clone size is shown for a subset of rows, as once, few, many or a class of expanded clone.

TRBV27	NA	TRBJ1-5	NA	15	TGTGCCAGCAGTCCCGGGGTCCAAGGCAATCAGCCCCAGCATTTT	CASSPGVQGNQPQHF
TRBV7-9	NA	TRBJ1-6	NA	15	TGTGCCAGCAGCTTAGAGGCAGGGATCGGTTCACCCCTCCACTTT	CASSLEAGIGSPLHF
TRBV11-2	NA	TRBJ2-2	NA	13	TGTGCCAGCAGCTTAGGAGAGGGTGGGGAGCTGTTTTTT	CASSLGEGGELFF
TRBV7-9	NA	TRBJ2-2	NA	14	TGTGCCAGCAGCTTACTGGGGGGCTCCGGGGAGCTGTTTTTT	CASSLLGGSGELFF
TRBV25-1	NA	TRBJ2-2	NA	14	TGTGCCAGCAGTGTAGAACGGGACACCGGGGAGCTGTTTTTT	CASSVERDTGELFF
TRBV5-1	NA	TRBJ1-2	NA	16	TGCGCCAGCAGCTCCGAATTAGACACCGCGAACTATGGCTACACCTTC	CASSSELDTANYGYTF
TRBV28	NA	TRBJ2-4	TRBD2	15	TGTGCCAGCAGTAGGACTAGCGGGGGATGGGGCATTCAGTACTTC	CASSRTSGGWGIQYF
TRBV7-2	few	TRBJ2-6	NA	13	TGTGCCAGCATGAATGCCGGGGCCAACGTCCTGACTTTC	CASMNAGANVLTF
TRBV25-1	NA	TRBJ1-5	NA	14	TGTGCCAGCAGTGCGGGTAGCTCCAATCAGCCCCAGCATTTT	CASSAGSSNQPQHF
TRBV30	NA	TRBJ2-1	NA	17	TGTGCCTGGGCGAACCCCACGTGGTACGGGGAAGGTAATGAGCAGTTCTTC	CAWANPTWYGEGNEQFF
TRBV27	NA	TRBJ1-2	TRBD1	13	TGTGCCAGCAGTTTGACAGGGGGTTATGGCTACACCTTC	CASSLTGGYGYTF
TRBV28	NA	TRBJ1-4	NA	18	TGTGCCAGCAGTTTATTCGATCTGGGGGGAACAACTAATGAAAAACTGTTTTTT	CASSLFDLGGTTNEKLFF
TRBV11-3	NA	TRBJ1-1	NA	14	TGTGCCAGCAGCTTATCGCAGGGCTCCTCAGAAGCTTTCTTT	CASSLSQGSSEAFF
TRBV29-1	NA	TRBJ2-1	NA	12	TGCAGCGCCGCAACTTCAAGAAATGAGCAGTTCTTC	CSAATSRNEQFF
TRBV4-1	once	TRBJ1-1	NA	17	TGCGCCAGCAGCCAAGGTCGTCTAGGGAGATCGAGGACTGAAGCTTTCTTT	CASSQGRLGRSRTEAFF
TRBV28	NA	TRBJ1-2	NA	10	TGTGCCACCTCGGGTGTTGGCTACACCTTC	CATSGVGYTF
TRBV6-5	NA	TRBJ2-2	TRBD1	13	TGTGCCAGCAGACAGGGGGGAGGCGGGGAGCTGTTTTTT	CASRQGGGGELFF
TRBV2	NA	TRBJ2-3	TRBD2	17	TGTGCCAGCAGTGAAGATCCAGCGGGGGGTAGCACAGATACGCAGTATTTT	CASSEDPAGGSTDTQYF
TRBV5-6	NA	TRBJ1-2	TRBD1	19	TGTGCCAGCAGCGCGGTGACCCGGGACAGGCGTGCGGACGACTATGGCTACACCTTC	CASSAVTRDRRADDYGYTF
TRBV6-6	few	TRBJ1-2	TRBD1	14	TGTGCCAGCAGTCCGGACAGGCCGTGGGATGGCTACACCTTC	CASSPDRPWDGYTF
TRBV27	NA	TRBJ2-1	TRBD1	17	TGTGCCAGCAGTCCTCAGGGGGGACAGGGGCTGTTCAATGAGCAGTTCTTC	CASSPQGGQGLFNEQFF
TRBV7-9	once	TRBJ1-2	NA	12	TGTGCCAGCAGCCGGGTGGCGGATGGCTACACCTTC	CASSRVADGYTF
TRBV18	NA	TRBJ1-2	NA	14	TGTGCCAGCTCACCAACGACAGAAGGCTATGGCTACACCTTC	CASSPTTEGYGYTF
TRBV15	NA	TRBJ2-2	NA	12	TGTGCCACCAGCAGAGGCGTGGGGGAGCTGTTTTTT	CATSRGVGELFF
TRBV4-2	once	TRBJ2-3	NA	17	TGTGCCAGCAGCCAAGGTCCCATGAGCTTTAGCACAGATACGCAGTATTTT	CASSQGPMSFSTDTQYF
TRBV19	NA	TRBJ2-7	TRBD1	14	TGTGCCAGCAACCCGGGACAGGGCACCTACGAGCAGTACTTC	CASNPGQGTYEQYF
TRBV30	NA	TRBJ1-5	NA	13	TGTGCCTGGAGCGGGAGGTCGAATCAGCCCCAGCATTTT	CAWSGRSNQPQHF
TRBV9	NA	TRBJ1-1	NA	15	TGTGCCAGCAGCCCGAGAGAAGGGAAGAACACTGAAGCTTTCTTT	CASSPREGKNTEAFF
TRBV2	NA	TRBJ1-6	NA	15	TGTGCCAGCAGAGCCACGACACAAAATAATTCACCCCTCCACTTT	CASRATTQNNSPLHF
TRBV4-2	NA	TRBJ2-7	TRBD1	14	TGTGCCAGCAGCACTCGGGACAGGGTCTACGAGCAGTACTTC	CASSTRDRVYEQYF
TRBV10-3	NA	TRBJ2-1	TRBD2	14	TGTGCCATCAGGCCAACTAGCGGGGGGCCTGCCACGTTCTTC	CAIRPTSGGPATFF
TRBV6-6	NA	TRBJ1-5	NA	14	TGTGCCAGCAGTTACTCGGGACGGGATCAGCCCCAGCATTTT	CASSYSGRDQPQHF
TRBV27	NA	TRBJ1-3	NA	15	TGTGCCAGCAGTTTGTCCGGGAACTCTGGAAACACCATATATTTT	CASSLSGNSGNTIYF
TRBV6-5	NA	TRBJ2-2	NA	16	TGTGCCAGCAGTTACCGAAGGGGATCGAACACCGGGGAGCTGTTTTTT	CASSYRRGSNTGELFF
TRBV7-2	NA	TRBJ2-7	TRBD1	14	TGTGCCAGCAGAACCGGGACAGGCACCTACGAGCAGTACTTC	CASRTGTGTYEQYF
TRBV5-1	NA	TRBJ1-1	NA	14	TGCGCCAGCAGCACCTTTTCGGGGGGCTCTGAAGCTTTCTTT	CASSTFSGGSEAFF
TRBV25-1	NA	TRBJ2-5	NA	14	TGTGCCAGCAGTGAATTAGGAGGCCGAGGGACCCAGTACTTC	CASSELGGRGTQYF